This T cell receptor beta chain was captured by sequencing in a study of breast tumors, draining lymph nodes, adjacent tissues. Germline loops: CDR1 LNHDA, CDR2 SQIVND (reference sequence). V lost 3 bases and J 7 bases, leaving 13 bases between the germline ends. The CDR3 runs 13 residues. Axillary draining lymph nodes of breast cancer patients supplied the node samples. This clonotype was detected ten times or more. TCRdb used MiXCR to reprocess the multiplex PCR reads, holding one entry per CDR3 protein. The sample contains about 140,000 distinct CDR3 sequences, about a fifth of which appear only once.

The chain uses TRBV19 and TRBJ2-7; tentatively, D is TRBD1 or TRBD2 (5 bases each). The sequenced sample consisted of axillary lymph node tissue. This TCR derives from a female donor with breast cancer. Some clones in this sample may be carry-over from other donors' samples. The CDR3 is CASSMIRDGEQYF. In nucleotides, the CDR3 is TGTGCCAGTAGTATGATCAGGGACGGTGAGCAGTACTTC.